This T cell receptor beta chain is from a study of identical twins listed by TCRdb under 2016. Broadly, across the study: TCR alpha and beta repertoires from monozygotic twins, unrelated adults of various ages and cord blood were deep-sequenced to test whether fetal clonotypes persist. Replicate twin experiments were performed at different times using different library preparation protocols to rule out contamination.

This clonotype was counted ten times or more. No antigen is known for it. One base away there is no much larger clone; base qualities are not given. Libraries were built with 5' RACE. Sequencing instrument: Illumina HiSeq 2000. A universal primer binding site was added through template switching, and the final cDNA carried a unique molecular identifier so that TCR cDNA molecules could be counted accurately. Specific primers in the conserved constant-segment region were used to synthesize first-strand cDNA for the TCR alpha and beta chains. To control for contamination, every cDNA library was double barcoded, receiving both a SMART-Mk sample barcode and Illumina barcodes. TruSeq adapter sequences along with Illumina sample barcodes were introduced in two successive PCR steps. TCR alpha and beta cDNA libraries were sequenced on the Illumina HiSeq platform with custom primers. In the paper's pipeline: MiGEC processed the raw reads to extract unique molecular identifiers, while MiXCR was used to determine the CDR3 positions. Recombination models were inferred per individual with the repgenHMM and IGoR tools using an EM algorithm. Shared clonotypes were analyzed with the tcR package in R, and sharing was normalized by the product of cloneset sizes. To study raw recombination free of thymic and clonal selection effects, out-of-frame nonproductive sequences were analyzed. Clones were called with MiXCR by TCRdb after fastp trimmed the public reads at Q25, and only in-frame beta chains were retained. Under each unique CDR3 protein, matching rows form one entry showing the most common genes and DNA. What appears here as the V and J calls and clone size reflects TCRdb's work, not the paper's. A total of hundreds of thousands of distinct CDR3 sequences appear in this sample, over 15% of them only once. The ten largest account for about an eighth of the sample.

Every donor in the study was a healthy Caucasian. The twin cohort comprised three pairs of female monozygotic twins, all aged about 18 to 30 years. RNA for TCR libraries was isolated from peripheral blood mononuclear cells. Overall study results and their limits: Excess twin sharing in beta out-of-frame sequences was weaker because fewer shared sequences lowered the signal-to-noise ratio. Compared with coincidental sharing between unrelated individuals, an excess of low generation-probability sequences was observed among out-of-frame TCR alpha sequences shared between twins. Recombination models systematically underestimated out-of-frame TCR alpha sharing in monozygotic twins but agreed with sharing between unrelated individuals. Fewer insertions were carried by abundant cord blood beta clonotypes; a weaker similar trend was observed in young adult naive repertoires, while no such trend was observed in memory repertoires. Zero-insertion analyses could be partly confounded by invariant T cells such as MAIT and iNKT, though diverse VJ usage argued against such confounding for most clonotypes. Because the same donors could not be followed over many years, conclusions were based on cross-sectional statistical analysis.

The CDR3 contains 14 residues, cysteine and phenylalanine counted. Kept here is only the CDR3 DNA, which spans 42 bases and is read in frame from base 1. Here V drops 2 bases and J drops 2 bases, and the junction holds 3 bases not matched to any gene. CDR1 and CDR2, per the germline V gene, are SGDLS and YYNGEE. The sample also formed part of further work on T cells expressing NK-cell markers. From that second study: TCR beta-chain repertoires were profiled in sorted CD3+CD56+NKG2C+, CD3+CD56+NKG2C- and CD3+CD56-NKG2C+ T-cell subsets from several donors. Of the eight sequenced donors, seven were found to be HCMV-seropositive and one was found to be HCMV-seronegative. To restrict sorting to alphabetaTCR-expressing T cells, an anti-gammadeltaTCR antibody was added in several experiments. For six donors, the dominant CD3+CD56+NKG2C+ clonotypes were among the top 10 CD8+ clonotypes and accounted for about 1.0-7.5% of CD8+ T cells. Those dominant clonotypes were again the most abundant among CD3+CD56-NKG2C+ cells in a few donors, at about 25-60.1%. Whether the expanded NKG2C-expressing T cell clones were specific for HCMV antigens was left unclear. Randomly selected healthy volunteers, three men and five women, were used as the eight sequenced donors. HCMV serostatus was determined by detecting HCMV-specific IgG in serum with a commercial ELISA kit. For six donors, bulk peripheral blood T-cell repertoires were also sequenced from unsorted PBMC. MIGEC was used to demultiplex reads and group the reads by UMI, and MiTCR was used to assemble and quantify clonotypes. Only TCR cDNA sequences supported by at least two reads were kept to exclude erroneous sequences. The tcR package was used for downstream repertoire analysis, and clonotypes were matched between fractions using CDR3 nucleotide sequence together with V segment. VDJmatch was used to annotate antigen specificity against VDJdb, with one amino acid substitution allowed in CDR3.

The sample taken for sequencing was PBMCs. This chain is built from TRBV9 and TRBJ2-5; 7 bases in between match TRBD2. This sequence was found in a woman aged 18-29 years in good health. The sequenced DNA is TGTGCCAGCAGCGTTGGGGGGGTTCAAGAGACCCAGTACTTC. The resulting protein is CASSVGGVQETQYF.